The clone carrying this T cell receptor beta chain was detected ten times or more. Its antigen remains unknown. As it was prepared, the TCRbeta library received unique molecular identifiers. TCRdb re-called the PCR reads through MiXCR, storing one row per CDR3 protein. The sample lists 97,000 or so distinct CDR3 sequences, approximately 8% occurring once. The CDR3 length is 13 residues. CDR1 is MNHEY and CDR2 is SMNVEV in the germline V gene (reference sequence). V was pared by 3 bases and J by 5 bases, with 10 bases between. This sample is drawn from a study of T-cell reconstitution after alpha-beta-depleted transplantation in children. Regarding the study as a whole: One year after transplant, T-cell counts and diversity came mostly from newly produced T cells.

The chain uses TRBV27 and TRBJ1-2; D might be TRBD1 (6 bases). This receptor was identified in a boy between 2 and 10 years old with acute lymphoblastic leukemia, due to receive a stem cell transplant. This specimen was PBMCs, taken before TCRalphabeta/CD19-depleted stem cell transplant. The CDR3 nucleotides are TGTGCCAGCAGTTTTCAAGGGGGGTATGGCTACACCTTC. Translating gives CASSFQGGYGYTF.